A selection of T cell receptor beta chains follows, all from one sample in a study of T cells expressing NK-cell markers. TCRdb reprocessed the 5' RACE reads and reports one entry per CDR3 protein, with no DNA. The repertoire table contains about 160,000 distinct CDR3 sequences. What was sequenced was blood T cells: a sorted CD56 or NKG2C T cell subset, CD4+ or CD8+ T cells, or bulk PBMC T cells (not recorded which). The origin of the receptors is a man aged 18-69 years in good health. Each CDR3 is given with its conserved first and last residue. Fields, in order: CDR3 protein, J gene, clone size, V gene. Part of the rows lack a size; the others show once, few, many or a class for expanded clones.

CDR3 protein: CASSLSTPSTYEQYF; J gene: TRBJ2-7; clone size: NA; V gene: TRBV11-2
CDR3 protein: CASSLYSGGGIVNTEAFF; J gene: TRBJ1-1; clone size: large; V gene: TRBV5-8
CDR3 protein: CASSLVAGWENEQYF; J gene: TRBJ2-7; clone size: NA; V gene: TRBV11-2
CDR3 protein: CASSHARDEQFF; J gene: TRBJ2-1; clone size: NA; V gene: TRBV3-1
CDR3 protein: CASSGVLAETQYF; J gene: TRBJ2-5; clone size: NA; V gene: TRBV2
CDR3 protein: CASSQVAALSNTEAFF; J gene: TRBJ1-1; clone size: NA; V gene: TRBV3-1
CDR3 protein: CASSHEEASGWLETQYF; J gene: TRBJ2-5; clone size: NA; V gene: TRBV3-1
CDR3 protein: CATNAGLGSTDTQYF; J gene: TRBJ2-3; clone size: NA; V gene: TRBV2
CDR3 protein: CASSFTYGLGYNEQFF; J gene: TRBJ2-1; clone size: NA; V gene: TRBV7-8
CDR3 protein: CASSLTETSSYEQYF; J gene: TRBJ2-7; clone size: NA; V gene: TRBV12-1
CDR3 protein: CASSLRRQGGFYEQYF; J gene: TRBJ2-7; clone size: NA; V gene: TRBV5-6
CDR3 protein: CASSLGAVTGNEQFF; J gene: TRBJ2-1; clone size: NA; V gene: TRBV7-9
CDR3 protein: CASSLEEGFTDTQYF; J gene: TRBJ2-3; clone size: NA; V gene: TRBV4-1
CDR3 protein: CASSRQGEQYF; J gene: TRBJ2-7; clone size: NA; V gene: TRBV28
CDR3 protein: CASSLGQGGYNEQFF; J gene: TRBJ2-1; clone size: NA; V gene: TRBV27
CDR3 protein: CASGLLGFYNEQFF; J gene: TRBJ2-1; clone size: NA; V gene: TRBV28
CDR3 protein: CRPSGEGNQPQHF; J gene: TRBJ1-5; clone size: NA; V gene: TRBV29-1
CDR3 protein: CASGPRDSPYREQFF; J gene: TRBJ2-1; clone size: NA; V gene: TRBV6-1
CDR3 protein: CASSWGGGIEAFF; J gene: TRBJ1-1; clone size: NA; V gene: TRBV7-9
CDR3 protein: CASSGPGFSGELFF; J gene: TRBJ2-2; clone size: NA; V gene: TRBV6-1
CDR3 protein: CSVEGGEVGWGSYNEQFF; J gene: TRBJ2-1; clone size: NA; V gene: TRBV29-1
CDR3 protein: CAGGVGTEAFF; J gene: TRBJ1-1; clone size: NA; V gene: TRBV6-6
CDR3 protein: CASSIATDGELFF; J gene: TRBJ2-2; clone size: NA; V gene: TRBV19
CDR3 protein: CASTSLGGAMYEQYF; J gene: TRBJ2-7; clone size: NA; V gene: TRBV28
CDR3 protein: CASSLSGNIQYF; J gene: TRBJ2-4; clone size: NA; V gene: TRBV28
CDR3 protein: CSARDIASGGFRETQYF; J gene: TRBJ2-5; clone size: NA; V gene: TRBV20-1
CDR3 protein: CASSPFISGGYTGTDTQYF; J gene: TRBJ2-3; clone size: NA; V gene: TRBV2
CDR3 protein: CASSPSSYNEQFF; J gene: TRBJ2-1; clone size: NA; V gene: TRBV7-9
CDR3 protein: CASSQVTTRLGPYEQYF; J gene: TRBJ2-7; clone size: NA; V gene: TRBV3-1
CDR3 protein: CASSFSVGTDFYEQYF; J gene: TRBJ2-7; clone size: NA; V gene: TRBV27
CDR3 protein: CASSLDRGNSPLHF; J gene: TRBJ1-6; clone size: NA; V gene: TRBV5-4
CDR3 protein: CSAPEYRGPYNSPLHF; J gene: TRBJ1-6; clone size: NA; V gene: TRBV20-1
CDR3 protein: CASSLDGTGAATEAFF; J gene: TRBJ1-1; clone size: NA; V gene: TRBV5-1
CDR3 protein: CASSPSGTGLFVQYF; J gene: TRBJ2-7; clone size: NA; V gene: TRBV5-1
CDR3 protein: CASSQRSGGGRPELYEQYF; J gene: TRBJ2-7; clone size: NA; V gene: TRBV12-3/TRBV12-4
CDR3 protein: CASSPSATSPNEQFF; J gene: TRBJ2-1; clone size: NA; V gene: TRBV12-3/TRBV12-4
CDR3 protein: CATRDGGGYTF; J gene: TRBJ1-2; clone size: NA; V gene: TRBV19
CDR3 protein: CSARERRADNEQFF; J gene: TRBJ2-1; clone size: NA; V gene: TRBV20-1
CDR3 protein: CASSLYLSSYNEQFF; J gene: TRBJ2-1; clone size: NA; V gene: TRBV5-1
CDR3 protein: CASSLGVTGVDGTDTQYF; J gene: TRBJ2-3; clone size: NA; V gene: TRBV5-1
CDR3 protein: CASSLSGQGIIYGYTF; J gene: TRBJ1-2; clone size: NA; V gene: TRBV27
CDR3 protein: CATSRDQGHEQYF; J gene: TRBJ2-7; clone size: NA; V gene: TRBV15
CDR3 protein: CASRDRGTSTDTQYF; J gene: TRBJ2-3; clone size: NA; V gene: TRBV2
CDR3 protein: CASSIFVRGTEAFF; J gene: TRBJ1-1; clone size: NA; V gene: TRBV19
CDR3 protein: CASSQEVETLSYNEQFF; J gene: TRBJ2-1; clone size: NA; V gene: TRBV4-1
CDR3 protein: CASSPSGGQPSYNEQFF; J gene: TRBJ2-1; clone size: NA; V gene: TRBV9
CDR3 protein: CATSETSLPGELFF; J gene: TRBJ2-2; clone size: NA; V gene: TRBV15
CDR3 protein: CASEQGTQPQHF; J gene: TRBJ1-5; clone size: NA; V gene: TRBV6-1
CDR3 protein: CASSPTQGGTDTQYF; J gene: TRBJ2-3; clone size: NA; V gene: TRBV27
CDR3 protein: CASSVGDRDTEAFF; J gene: TRBJ1-1; clone size: NA; V gene: TRBV9
CDR3 protein: CAGSTDSNSPLHF; J gene: TRBJ1-6; clone size: NA; V gene: TRBV7-9
CDR3 protein: CASSYASGSYEQYF; J gene: TRBJ2-7; clone size: NA; V gene: TRBV6-5
CDR3 protein: CASTHFTREKGGAYGYTF; J gene: TRBJ1-2; clone size: NA; V gene: TRBV5-1
CDR3 protein: CASSKGTGLGEQFF; J gene: TRBJ2-1; clone size: NA; V gene: TRBV7-9